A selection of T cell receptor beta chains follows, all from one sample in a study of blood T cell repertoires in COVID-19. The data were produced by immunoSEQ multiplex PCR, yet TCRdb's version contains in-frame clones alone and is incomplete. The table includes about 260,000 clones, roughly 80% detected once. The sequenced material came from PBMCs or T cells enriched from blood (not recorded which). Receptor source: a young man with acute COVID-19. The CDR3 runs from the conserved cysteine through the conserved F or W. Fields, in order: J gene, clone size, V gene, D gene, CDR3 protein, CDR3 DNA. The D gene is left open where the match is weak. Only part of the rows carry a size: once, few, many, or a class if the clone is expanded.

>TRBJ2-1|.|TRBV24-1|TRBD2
CATSDMTSGVRNEQFF
TGTGCCACCAGTGATATGACTAGCGGGGTAAGGAATGAGCAGTTCTTC
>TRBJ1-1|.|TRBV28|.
CASSLAGYGTEAFF
TGTGCCAGCAGTTTAGCAGGGTACGGCACTGAAGCTTTCTTT
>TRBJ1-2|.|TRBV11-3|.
CASSPNGLNGYTF
TGTGCCAGCAGCCCGAACGGACTTAATGGCTACACCTTC
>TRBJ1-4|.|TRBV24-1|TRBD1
CATRTGTGDATNEKLFF
TGTGCCACCAGGACCGGGACAGGAGACGCAACTAATGAAAAACTGTTTTTT
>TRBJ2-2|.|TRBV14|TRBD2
CASRLGLAGGNTGELFF
TGTGCCAGCAGACTAGGACTAGCGGGGGGGAACACCGGGGAGCTGTTTTTT
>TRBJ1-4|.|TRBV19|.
CASSIEVGALLFF
TGTGCCAGTAGTATAGAAGTGGGGGCGCTCCTGTTTTTT
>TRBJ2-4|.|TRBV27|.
CASSLSGQTLAKNIQYF
TGTGCCAGCAGTTTATCGGGGCAGACCCTAGCCAAAAACATTCAGTACTTC
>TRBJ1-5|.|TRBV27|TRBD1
CASSGTGNQPQHF
TGTGCCAGCAGTGGGACAGGGAATCAGCCCCAGCATTTT
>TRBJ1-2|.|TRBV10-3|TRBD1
CAISPDRSYGYTF
TGTGCCATCAGCCCGGACAGGTCCTATGGCTACACCTTC
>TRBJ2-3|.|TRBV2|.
CASALRWITDTQYF
TGTGCCAGCGCCCTGAGGTGGATCACAGATACGCAGTATTTT
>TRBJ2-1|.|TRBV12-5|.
CASAKGGSSYNEQFF
TGTGCTAGTGCCAAGGGGGGGAGCTCCTACAATGAGCAGTTCTTC
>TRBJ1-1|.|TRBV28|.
CASSNSQGTTEAFF
TGTGCCAGCTCGAATAGTCAGGGGACCACTGAAGCTTTCTTT
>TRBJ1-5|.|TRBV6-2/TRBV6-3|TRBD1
CASSYTDRAQPQHF
TGTGCCAGCAGTTACACGGACAGGGCTCAGCCCCAGCATTTT
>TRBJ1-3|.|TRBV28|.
CASAKGAGNTIYF
TGTGCCAGCGCTAAGGGGGCTGGAAACACCATATATTTT
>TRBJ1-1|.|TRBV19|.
CASSIVLISQTEAFF
TGTGCCAGTAGTATAGTTTTAATATCCCAGACTGAAGCTTTCTTT
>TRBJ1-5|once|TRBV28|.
CATARYRYPHDYSNQPQHF
TGTGCCACGGCTAGATATAGATACCCCCATGATTATAGCAATCAGCCCCAGCATTTT
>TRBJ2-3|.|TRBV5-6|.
CASLLWVASTDTQYF
TGTGCCAGCCTACTTTGGGTAGCGAGCACAGATACGCAGTATTTT
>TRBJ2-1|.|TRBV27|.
CASSLFLAYNEQFF
TGTGCCAGCAGTTTATTCCTAGCCTACAATGAGCAGTTCTTC
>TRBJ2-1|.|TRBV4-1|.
CASSQDHGNEQFF
TGCGCCAGCAGCCAAGATCACGGCAATGAGCAGTTCTTC
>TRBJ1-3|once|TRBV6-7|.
CASSYTSGHSGNTIYF
TGTGCCAGCAGTTACACTTCGGGACACTCTGGAAACACCATATATTTT
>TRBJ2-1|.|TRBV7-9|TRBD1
CASSPPRGQGARYNEQFF
TGTGCCAGCAGCCCCCCACGGGGACAGGGGGCGCGTTACAATGAGCAGTTCTTC
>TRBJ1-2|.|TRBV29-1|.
CSVVARNYGYTF
TGCAGCGTTGTTGCCAGAAACTATGGCTACACCTTC
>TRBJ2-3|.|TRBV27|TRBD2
CASSWLAGTTDTQYF
TGTGCCAGCAGTTGGCTAGCGGGGACCACAGATACGCAGTATTTT
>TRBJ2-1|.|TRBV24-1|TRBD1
CATSEDRVVEQFF
TGTGCCACCAGTGAGGACAGGGTGGTCGAGCAGTTCTTC
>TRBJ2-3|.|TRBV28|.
CASSRGGVTDTQYF
TGTGCCAGCAGTAGGGGGGGGGTCACAGATACGCAGTATTTT
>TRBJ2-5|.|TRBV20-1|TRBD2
CSASSGRKETQYF
TGCAGTGCTAGTAGCGGGAGGAAAGAGACCCAGTACTTC
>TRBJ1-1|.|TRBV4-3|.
CASSPTTNTEAFF
TGCGCCAGCAGCCCCACAACGAACACTGAAGCTTTCTTT
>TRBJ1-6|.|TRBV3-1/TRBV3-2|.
CASSQRTGSYNSPLHF
TGTGCCAGCAGCCAGAGAACAGGCTCCTATAATTCACCCCTCCACTTT
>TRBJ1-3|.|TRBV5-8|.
CASSLDSLSGNTIYF
TGTGCCAGCAGCTTGGATTCGCTATCTGGAAACACCATATATTTT
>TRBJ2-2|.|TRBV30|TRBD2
CAGKREGRTGELFF
TGTGCCGGAAAGCGGGAGGGCCGAACCGGGGAGCTGTTTTTT
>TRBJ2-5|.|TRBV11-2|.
CASSATGSQYF
TGTGCCAGCAGCGCAACGGGTAGCCAGTACTTC
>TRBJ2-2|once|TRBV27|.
CASSLGSWRGRTGELFF
TGTGCCAGCAGTTTAGGGAGTTGGAGGGGACGCACCGGGGAGCTGTTTTTT
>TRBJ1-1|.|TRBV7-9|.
CASSLDLSNTEAFF
TGTGCCAGCAGCCTCGACTTGAGCAACACTGAAGCTTTCTTT
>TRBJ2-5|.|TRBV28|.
CASGGTPPFRETQYF
TGTGCCAGCGGAGGGACGCCCCCTTTTAGGGAGACCCAGTACTTC
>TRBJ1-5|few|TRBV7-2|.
CASSLEGEGTSNQPQHF
TGTGCCAGCAGCTTAGAAGGGGAAGGCACGAGCAATCAGCCCCAGCATTTT
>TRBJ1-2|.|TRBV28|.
CASSFGRTSYGYTF
TGTGCCAGCAGTTTTGGCCGAACTAGCTATGGCTACACCTTC
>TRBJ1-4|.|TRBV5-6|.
CASSFRGTFATNEKLFF
TGTGCCAGCAGCTTTCGGGGAACCTTTGCAACTAATGAAAAACTGTTTTTT
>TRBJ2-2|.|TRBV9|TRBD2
CASRDSRSSGSHTGELFF
TGTGCCAGCAGGGACAGCCGATCGAGCGGGAGTCACACCGGGGAGCTGTTTTTT
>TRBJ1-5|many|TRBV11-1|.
CASSLGRNQPQHF
TGTGCCAGCAGCTTAGGGCGCAATCAGCCCCAGCATTTT
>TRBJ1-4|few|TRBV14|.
CASSQRPVITGDHEKLFF
TGTGCCAGCAGCCAACGACCCGTTATTACGGGGGATCATGAAAAACTGTTTTTT
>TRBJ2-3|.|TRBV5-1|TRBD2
CASSLWTAGGDTQYF
TGCGCCAGCAGCTTATGGACCGCGGGGGGAGATACGCAGTATTTT
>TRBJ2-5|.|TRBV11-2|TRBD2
CASSSQDEGGGGQETQYF
TGTGCCAGCAGCTCCCAGGACGAGGGCGGGGGTGGACAAGAGACCCAGTACTTC
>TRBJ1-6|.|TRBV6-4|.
CASKQDSSYNSPLHF
TGTGCCAGCAAGCAGGATAGCTCCTATAATTCACCCCTCCACTTT
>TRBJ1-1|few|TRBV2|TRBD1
CASRARQGAHTEAFF
TGTGCCAGCAGGGCTAGACAGGGGGCGCACACTGAAGCTTTCTTT
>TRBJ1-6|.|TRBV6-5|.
CASSLTSNSPLHF
TGTGCCAGCAGTCTTACCAGTAATTCACCCCTCCACTTT
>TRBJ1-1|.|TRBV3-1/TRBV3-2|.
CASSQIRGTEAFF
TGTGCCAGCAGCCAAATTCGAGGGACTGAAGCTTTCTTT
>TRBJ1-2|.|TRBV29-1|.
CSVPVMKGGYTF
TGCAGCGTCCCTGTTATGAAGGGGGGCTACACCTTC
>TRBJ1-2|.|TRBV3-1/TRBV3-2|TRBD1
CASSHEGTDYGYTF
TGTGCCAGCAGCCATGAGGGGACAGACTATGGCTACACCTTC
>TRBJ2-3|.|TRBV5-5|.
CASSLGSSVTDTQYF
TGTGCCAGCAGCTTGGGTTCATCGGTCACAGATACGCAGTATTTT
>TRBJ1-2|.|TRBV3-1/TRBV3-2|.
CASSRMGGRFVIGYTF
TGTGCCAGCAGCCGCATGGGAGGCCGGTTCGTAATCGGCTACACCTTC
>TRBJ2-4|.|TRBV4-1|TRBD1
CASSQPNRGPAKNIQYF
TGCGCCAGCAGCCAACCCAACAGGGGGCCGGCCAAAAACATTCAGTACTTC
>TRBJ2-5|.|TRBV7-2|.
CASSPGTIQETQYF
TGTGCCAGCAGTCCCGGGACAATCCAAGAGACCCAGTACTTC
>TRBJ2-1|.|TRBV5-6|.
CASSPDSLGSYNEQFF
TGTGCCAGCAGCCCCGACTCATTAGGCTCCTACAATGAGCAGTTCTTC
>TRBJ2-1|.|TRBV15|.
CATTRRNGANEQFF
TGTGCCACGACCCGACGGAATGGGGCCAATGAGCAGTTCTTC
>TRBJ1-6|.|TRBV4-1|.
CASSQEGAYLHF
TGCGCCAGCAGCCAAGAGGGGGCCTACCTCCACTTT
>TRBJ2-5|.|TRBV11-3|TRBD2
CASSLSSGRSQETQYF
TGTGCCAGCAGCTTATCTAGCGGGAGGTCCCAAGAGACCCAGTACTTC
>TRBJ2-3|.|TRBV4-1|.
CASSLSPSSTDTQYF
TGCGCCAGCAGCCTTAGTCCGTCTAGCACAGATACGCAGTATTTT
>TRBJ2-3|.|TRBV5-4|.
CASRDPGASTDTQYF
TGTGCCAGCAGGGACCCGGGAGCGAGCACAGATACGCAGTATTTT
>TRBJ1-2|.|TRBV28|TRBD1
CASSRQGLYGYTF
TGTGCCAGCAGTCGACAGGGACTCTATGGCTACACCTTC